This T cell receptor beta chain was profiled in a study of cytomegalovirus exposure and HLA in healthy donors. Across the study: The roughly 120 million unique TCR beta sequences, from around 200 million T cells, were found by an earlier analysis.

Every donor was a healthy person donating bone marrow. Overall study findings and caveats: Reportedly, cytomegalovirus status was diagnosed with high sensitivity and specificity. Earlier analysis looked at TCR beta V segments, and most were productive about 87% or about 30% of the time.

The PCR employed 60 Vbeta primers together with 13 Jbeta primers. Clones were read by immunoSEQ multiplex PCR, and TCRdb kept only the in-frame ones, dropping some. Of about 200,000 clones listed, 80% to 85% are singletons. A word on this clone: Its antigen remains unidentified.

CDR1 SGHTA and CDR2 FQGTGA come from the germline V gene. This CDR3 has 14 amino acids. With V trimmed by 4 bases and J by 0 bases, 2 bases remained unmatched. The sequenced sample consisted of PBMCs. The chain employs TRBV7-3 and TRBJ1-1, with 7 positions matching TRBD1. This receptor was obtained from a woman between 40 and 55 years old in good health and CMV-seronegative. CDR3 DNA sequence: TGTGCCAGCAGCTCGGGACAGATGAACACTGAAGCTTTCTTT. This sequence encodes CASSSGQMNTEAFF.